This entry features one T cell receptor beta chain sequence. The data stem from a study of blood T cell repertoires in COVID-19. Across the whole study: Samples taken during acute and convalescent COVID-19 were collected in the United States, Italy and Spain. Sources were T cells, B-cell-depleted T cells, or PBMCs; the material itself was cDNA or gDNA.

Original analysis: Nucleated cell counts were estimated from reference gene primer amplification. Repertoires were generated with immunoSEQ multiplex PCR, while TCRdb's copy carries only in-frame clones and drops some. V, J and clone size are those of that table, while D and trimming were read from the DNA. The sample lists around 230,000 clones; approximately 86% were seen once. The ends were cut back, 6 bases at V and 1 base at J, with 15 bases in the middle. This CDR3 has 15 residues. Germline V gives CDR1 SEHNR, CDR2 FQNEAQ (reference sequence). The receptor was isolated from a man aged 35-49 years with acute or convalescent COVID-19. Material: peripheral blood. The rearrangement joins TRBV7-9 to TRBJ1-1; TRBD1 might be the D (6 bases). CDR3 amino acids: CASSPPGHANTEAFF. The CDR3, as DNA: TGTGCCAGCAGTCCTCCGGGACATGCGAACACTGAAGCTTTCTTT.